These 11 T cell receptor beta chains were all obtained from the same sample, sequenced in a study of blood T cell repertoires in COVID-19 (dated by TCRdb to the early 2020s). Receptors were amplified or captured by the immunoSEQ multiplex PCR assay. This immuneACCESS table, as held by TCRdb, lists in-frame sequences with V and J called but not all clones. Of the missing ones, under half trace to an unresolved V gene in checked studies; the others have no known cause. For this sample the table gives roughly 160,000 clones, of which 83% were detected only once. The biggest ten clones account for roughly 19% of the sample. The sequencing sample was made of peripheral blood. These receptors all stem from a woman in her seventies who had recovered from COVID-19.

The rearrangement uses TRBV7-9 and TRBJ2-7; TRBD1 agrees at 7 bases. Germline trimming cut 7 bases from V and 1 base from J; bases unmatched to any gene: 7. The CDR3 extends over 14 amino acids. Germline V gene data show CDR1 as SEHNR and CDR2 as FQNEAQ (reference sequence). CDR3 bases: TGTGCCAGCACCATAGGGGGCAGGTCCTACGAGCAGTACTTC. This gives the protein CASTIGGRSYEQYF.

The genes are TRBV27 and TRBJ2-7; TRBD1 is a possible D gene (5 bases). The germline gives CDR1 MNHEY, CDR2 SMNVEV (reference sequence). The CDR3 is 14 residues long. V was clipped by 8 bases and J by 9 bases, with 23 bases between them. Here the CDR3 reads CASSLWSGPMVQYF. The CDR3 DNA reads as TGTGCCAGCTCCCTGTGGTCAGGGCCCATGGTGCAGTACTTC.

The rearrangement uses TRBV27 and TRBJ2-1; TRBD2 matches at 8 bases. The CDR3 is 13 amino acids. From germline, CDR1 is MNHEY and CDR2 SMNVEV (reference sequence). The V and J ends lost 5 bases and 10 bases, in that order; junction bases with no gene match: 7. The CDR3 reads CASSHNPSGEQFF. The DNA of the CDR3 is TGTGCCAGCAGTCACAACCCTAGCGGGGAGCAGTTCTTC.

V is TRBV27 and J is TRBJ2-1; the match to TRBD2 covers 7 bases. After removal of 1 base from V and 6 bases from J, the junction contained 9 bases not matched to a gene. The CDR3 spans 16 residues. Germline loops: CDR1 MNHEY, CDR2 SMNVEV (reference sequence). The CDR3 here is CASSLWWGGLSNEQFF. CDR3 sequence (DNA): TGTGCCAGCAGTTTATGGTGGGGAGGGTTGTCCAATGAGCAGTTCTTC.

The chain links TRBV28 to TRBJ2-7, with D perhaps TRBD1 (6 bases). CDR3 length equals 16 residues. V was trimmed by 2 bases and J by 2 bases, leaving 16 bases between them. In germline, CDR1 is MDHEN, CDR2 SYDVKM. CDR3 loop: CASSLPRTDSTYEQYF. CDR3 sequence (DNA): TGTGCCAGCAGTTTACCCCGGACAGATTCTACCTACGAGCAGTACTTC.

The chain employs TRBV3-1 (or the pseudogene TRBV3-2) and TRBJ2-7, with D maybe TRBD1 (6 bases). V dropped 4 bases and J dropped 4 bases, with 11 bases sitting between them. Per germline, CDR1 LGHDT and CDR2 YNNKEL (reference sequence). There are 13 residues in the CDR3. The CDR3 nucleotides read TGTGCCAGCAGCCGGGACACACCTTACGAGCAGTACTTC. It yields the protein CASSRDTPYEQYF.

The J gene is TRBJ1-2, the V gene TRBV15, with 7 bases identical to TRBD1. Germline trimming cut 0 bases from V and 4 bases from J; bases unmatched to any gene: 5. Germline loops: CDR1 LNHNV, CDR2 YYDKDF (reference sequence). The CDR3 consists of 15 residues. The CDR3 here is CATSRDDRAFYGYTF. CDR3 coding DNA: TGTGCCACCAGCAGAGACGACAGGGCGTTCTATGGCTACACCTTC.

J is TRBJ1-2 and V is TRBV5-4; TRBD1 might be the D (5 bases). Germline V gives CDR1 SGHNT, CDR2 YYREEE (reference sequence). The CDR3 totals 15 residues. V lost 2 bases, J lost 5 bases, and 16 bases lay in between. This CDR3 reads CASSFFTRAGYGYTF. In nucleotides, the CDR3 is TGTGCCAGCAGCTTCTTCACCAGGGCGGGGTATGGCTACACCTTC. Looking up the rest from reference TRBV5-4 and TRBJ1-2 gives the full variable domain: ETGVTQSPTHLIKTRGQQVTLRCSSQSGHNTVSWYQQALGQGPQFIFQYYREEENGRGNFPPRFSGLQFPNYSSELNVNALELDDSALYLCASSFFTRAGYGYTFGSGTRLTVV.

The V call is TRBV7-8, the J call TRBJ2-7; D is unclear. The CDR3 spans 14 residues. Between the trimmed V and J ends, which lost 0 bases and 5 bases, there was a span of 11 bases. Germline V gene sequence: CDR1 SGHVS, CDR2 FQNEAQ. CDR3 sequence reads: CASSLARYVNEQYF. CDR3 DNA sequence: TGTGCCAGCAGCTTAGCGAGGTATGTCAACGAGCAGTACTTC.

This clone has only a few counts. One junction end does not reproduce the germline sequence, and a read error may be involved. This chain connects TRBV7-7 to TRBJ1-5, with D possibly TRBD1 on 5 matching bases. The germline CDR1 and CDR2 sequences are SSHAT and FNYEAQ (reference sequence). The length of the CDR3 is 16 residues. In DNA, the CDR3 is TGTGCTAGCAGCTTAGTGGGGCAGGGTAGCAGTCAGCCCCAGCATTTT. The encoded protein is CASSLVGQGSSQPQHF.

CDR3 DNA sequence: TGTGCCAGCAGCTTAGTGGGCGGAACAGGGGGCCTTCAGCCCCAGCATTTT. Protein product: CASSLVGGTGGLQPQHF. The rearrangement links TRBV7-2 to TRBJ1-5; TRBD1 matches 9 bases. This CDR3 spans 17 amino acids. CDR1 is SGHTA, CDR2 FQGNSA, per germline. The ends lost 1 base at V and 6 bases at J; junction bases unmatched: 10.